The 3 T cell receptor beta chains in this list originate from one sample, sequenced in a study of regulatory T cells in long-lasting Graves disease. The time point was: newly diagnosed GD, antithyroid drugs for less than 3 months. Generation of the TCR library employed RNA extracted from PBMCs. Arm-PCR of CDR3 regions with iRepertoire HTBI primers generated TCR beta libraries. MiXCR, run by TCRdb on the multiplex PCR reads, gives a single entry per CDR3 protein. The sample shows approximately 360,000 distinct CDR3 sequences, about 12% of them seen only once. This same sample was also part of a study on T cells in Graves' hyperthyroidism and ophthalmopathy.

The sample was peripheral blood mononuclear cells (PBMCs), taken at new diagnosis, from a patient treated with antithyroid drugs. The source is a young woman with Graves disease.

This clonotype was counted ten times or more. The chain has TRBV7-8 and TRBJ2-1, with 8 positions matching TRBD1. CDR3 length: 17 residues. The germline V gene has CDR1 SGHVS and CDR2 FQNEAQ. V gave up 5 bases and J gave up 3 bases; unmatched junction bases: 12. The CDR3 DNA follows: TGTGCCAGCAGCAACCGACCCGGACAGGGCGACTACAATGAGCAGTTCTTC. It codes for CASSNRPGQGDYNEQFF.

This clonotype was seen a few times. The rearrangement joins TRBV5-5 to TRBJ2-5; 8 bases fit TRBD2. This CDR3 is built from 17 residues. Germline CDR1 and CDR2: SGHKS and YYEKEE (reference sequence). After removal of 0 bases from V and 1 base from J, the junction contained 8 bases not matched to a gene. The CDR3 DNA is TGTGCCAGCAGCTTGGTCGGTAGCGGGATACTCCAAGAGACCCAGTACTTC. Its translation is CASSLVGSGILQETQYF.

The table lists this clonotype with many counts. The rearrangement links TRBV2 to TRBJ1-4, with unresolved D. V lost 2 bases to trimming and J lost 10 bases, with 11 bases between them. Germline assignment: CDR1 SNHLY and CDR2 FYNNEI. The CDR3 is 13 residues long. The CDR3 region has the DNA TGTGCCAGCAGTGAACTTAAGATTCGAAAACTGTTTTTT. It yields the protein CASSELKIRKLFF.